What follows is one T cell receptor beta chain and its context. This record belongs to a study of identifying expanded T cells in peripheral blood. Looked up from germline, CDR1 is SGHTA and CDR2 is FQGNSA. The germline V and J ends were trimmed by 5 bases and 7 bases, with 15 bases remaining between them. The CDR3 contains 14 residues. Sequencing used immunoSEQ multiplex PCR; TCRdb keeps in-frame clones, though not all of them. The repertoire holds over 75,000 clones, with about 91% as singletons. Sequenced material: blood. The chain has TRBV7-2 and TRBJ1-5, with D possibly TRBD1 on 5 matching bases. The clonotype was recovered from a person aged 18 to 70 in good health. The CDR3 sequence is CASSPTGGGQPQHF. The CDR3 DNA follows: TGTGCCAGCAGCCCTACCGGGGGGGGACAGCCCCAGCATTTT. Variable domain in full (rest from reference TRBV7-2 and TRBJ1-5): GAGVSQSPSNKVTEKGKDVELRCDPISGHTALYWYRQSLGQGLEFLIYFQGNSAPDKSGLPSDRFSAERTGGSVSTLTIQRTQQEDSAVYLCASSPTGGGQPQHFGDGTRLSIL.